Shown below are 14 T cell receptor beta chains from a single sample sequenced in a study of OX40 agonist ivuxolimab in advanced cancers. The protocol was immunoSEQ multiplex PCR, while the TCRdb copy is restricted to in-frame clones and leaves out a portion. The sample records about 82,000 clones, roughly nine tenths being singletons. The sample in question was CD4+ or CD8+ T cells sorted from blood, obtained in a trial of the OX40 agonist ivuxolimab. The receptor set was obtained from an adult with an advanced solid tumor such as melanoma, head and neck, liver or kidney cancer.

The chain has TRBV7-2 and TRBJ1-1; 7 bases align to TRBD1. The CDR3 length is 13 residues. Trimming at V came to 5 bases and at J to 4 bases, leaving 4 bases not matched to a gene. Looked up from germline, CDR1 is SGHTA and CDR2 is FQGNSA. CDR3 sequence reads: CASSLGTVTEAFF. CDR3 bases: TGTGCCAGCAGCCTGGGGACAGTCACTGAAGCTTTCTTT. Filled out from reference TRBV7-2 and TRBJ1-1, the complete variable domain reads GAGVSQSPSNKVTEKGKDVELRCDPISGHTALYWYRQSLGQGLEFLIYFQGNSAPDKSGLPSDRFSAERTGGSVSTLTIQRTQQEDSAVYLCASSLGTVTEAFFGQGTRLTVV.

This chain uses TRBV6-6 with TRBJ1-2, with 7 positions matching TRBD1. The germline V gene has CDR1 MNHNY and CDR2 SVGAGI (reference sequence). V trimming: 6 bases; J trimming: 6 bases; junction bases outside the gene matches: 10. The CDR3 extends over 14 amino acids. The CDR3: CASRTQRGLDGYTF. In DNA, the CDR3 is TGTGCCAGCAGGACTCAAAGGGGGCTTGATGGCTACACCTTC.

In the case of this clone: Other DNA sequences of this sample code for an identical CDR3. The chain joins TRBV7-9 to TRBJ2-3; tentative D call: TRBD2 (6 bases). The CDR3 is made up of 13 amino acids. V lost 1 base to trimming and J lost 4 bases, with 6 bases between them. Germline CDR1 reads SEHNR; CDR2 reads FQNEAQ (reference sequence). The CDR3 here is CASSLGGADTQYF. CDR3 coding DNA: TGTGCCAGCAGCTTAGGCGGGGCAGATACGCAGTATTTT.

V is TRBV6-5 and J is TRBJ1-3; 9 bases match TRBD1. Germline V CDR1 and CDR2: MNHEY, SVGAGI. CDR3 length: 14 amino acids. The ends lost 6 bases at V and 1 base at J; junction bases unmatched: 1. The CDR3 DNA reads TGTGCCAGCAGACAGGGGGCTTCTGGAAACACCATATATTTT. Its translation is CASRQGASGNTIYF.

The rearrangement links TRBV10-3 to TRBJ2-1; 13 nucleotides match TRBD2. There are 16 residues in the CDR3. CDR1 ENHRY and CDR2 SYGVKD come from the germline V gene. The V and J ends lost 7 bases and 8 bases, in that order; junction bases with no gene match: 11. The CDR3 is CAITSTSGRVGDEQFF. In nucleotides, the CDR3 is TGTGCCATCACCAGCACTAGCGGGAGGGTTGGCGATGAGCAGTTCTTC.

V and J are TRBV5-1 and TRBJ1-2, with 7 bases that match TRBD1. V trimming: 2 bases; J trimming: 8 bases; junction bases outside the gene matches: 6. The germline V gene encodes CDR1 SGHRS and CDR2 YFSETQ. The CDR3 loop spans 13 amino acids. The CDR3: CASSFVRGQGYTF. As DNA, the CDR3 is TGCGCCAGCAGCTTTGTAAGGGGGCAAGGCTACACCTTC.

The chain uses TRBV5-5 and TRBJ1-2; D is perhaps TRBD1 (5 bases). The V end was cut by 0 bases, the J end by 2 bases, with 5 bases between. Germline V gives CDR1 SGHKS, CDR2 YYEKEE (reference sequence). This CDR3 has 13 residues. The CDR3 reads CASSLEGNYGYTF. The DNA of the CDR3 is TGTGCCAGCAGCTTGGAGGGGAACTATGGCTACACCTTC. Full variable domain (missing parts from reference TRBV5-5 and TRBJ1-2): DAGVTQSPTHLIKTRGQQVTLRCSPISGHKSVSWYQQVLGQGPQFIFQYYEKEERGRGNFPDRFSARQFPNYSSELNVNALLLGDSALYLCASSLEGNYGYTFGSGTRLTVV.

The gene calls are TRBV30 and TRBJ1-4; possibly TRBD1 for D (6 bases). Germline-derived CDR1 and CDR2 are GTSNPN and SVGIG (reference sequence). The CDR3 totals 14 residues. Trimming took 8 bases from V and 8 from J, leaving 21 bases between them. CDR3 protein: CAGGQGPTREKLFF. The CDR3 DNA is TGTGCCGGGGGGCAGGGCCCAACCAGGGAAAAACTGTTTTTT.

V usage is TRBV5-1 and J usage is TRBJ2-3, with a weak D call TRBD1 (5 bases). Germline V lookup: CDR1 SGHRS, CDR2 YFSETQ. The CDR3 has 16 amino acids. Trimming took off 1 base at V and 6 bases at J, with 18 bases between the two ends. The CDR3 DNA follows: TGCGCCAGCAGCTTGTCGTCTGGGGCCCCATGGGATACGCAGTATTTT. This codes for CASSLSSGAPWDTQYF. Together with reference TRBV5-1 and TRBJ2-3, the CDR3 gives the full variable domain: KAGVTQTPRYLIKTRGQQVTLSCSPISGHRSVSWYQQTPGQGLQFLFEYFSETQRNKGNFPGRFSGRQFSNSRSEMNVSTLELGDSALYLCASSLSSGAPWDTQYFGPGTRLTVL.

V is TRBV2 and J is TRBJ1-5; D remains unclear. This CDR3 is built from 15 residues. Germline values: CDR1 SNHLY, CDR2 FYNNEI. V was shortened by 3 bases and J by 1 base, with 10 bases between the two germline ends. The CDR3 protein is CASSEMELSNQPQHF. In DNA form, the CDR3 reads TGTGCCAGCAGTGAGATGGAGCTCAGCAATCAGCCCCAGCATTTT.

This clone has just one count. V usage is TRBV5-7 and J usage is TRBJ2-7, with a tentative D call TRBD2 (5 bases). TRBV5-7 is reported as an ORF; its role is uncertain. V lost 3 bases and J 2 bases, leaving 12 bases between the germline ends. This CDR3 spans 14 amino acids. CDR3 residues: CASSWPSSPYEQYF. DNA of the CDR3: TGTGCCAGCAGCTGGCCTAGCAGTCCCTACGAGCAGTACTTC.

This rearrangement joins TRBV19 to TRBJ2-7, with TRBD1 identical over 8 bases. The CDR3 spans 14 residues. The germline gives CDR1 LNHDA, CDR2 SQIVND (reference sequence). The trim removed 7 bases at V and 8 bases at J, leaving 13 bases unmatched. The DNA for the CDR3 is TGTGCCAGTAAAGAGGGACAGGCCGGAACCAAGCAGTACTTC. Protein sequence: CASKEGQAGTKQYF. Full variable domain (rest looked up from reference TRBV19 and TRBJ2-7): DGGITQSPKYLFRKEGQNVTLSCEQNLNHDAMYWYRQDPGQGLRLIYYSQIVNDFQKGDIAEGYSVSREKKESFPLTVTSAQKNPTAFYLCASKEGQAGTKQYFGPGTRLTVT.

This rearrangement joins TRBV7-9 to TRBJ2-5, with TRBD2 identical over 14 bases. The CDR3 is made up of 18 amino acids. J gave up 0 bases and V 5 bases, and 8 bases lay outside the gene matches. From germline, CDR1 is SEHNR and CDR2 FQNEAQ (reference sequence). In nucleotides, the CDR3 is TGTGCCAGCAGCCGTTGGACTAGCGGGGGGTGGTACCAAGAGACCCAGTACTTC. As protein: CASSRWTSGGWYQETQYF.

The CDR3 spells CAWSSERTHFTYNEQFF. For the CDR3, the DNA is TGTGCCTGGAGTAGTGAGCGGACCCACTTTACCTACAATGAGCAGTTCTTC. The chain couples TRBV30 to TRBJ2-1, with a possible D match to TRBD2 (5 bases). Germline CDR1 is GTSNPN and CDR2 is SVGIG (reference sequence). V gave up 2 bases and J gave up 2 bases, with 19 bases separating them. This CDR3 has 17 amino acids. The variable domain in full, completed from reference TRBV30 and TRBJ2-1, reads SQTIHQWPATLVQPVGSPLSLECTVEGTSNPNLYWYRQAAGRGLQLLFYSVGIGQISSEVPQNLSASRPQDRQFILSSKKLLLSDSGFYLCAWSSERTHFTYNEQFFGPGTRLTVL.